The 29 T cell receptor beta chains in this list originate from one sample, sequenced in a study of T-cell memory formation after mild COVID-19. One entry per CDR3 protein, called by TCRdb with MiXCR from the 5' RACE reads. The sample holds roughly 450,000 distinct CDR3 sequences; 15% to 20% are singletons and the top ten take approximately 13%. Sequencing was performed on PBMCs or a T cell subset sorted from them (not recorded which). The receptor set was obtained from an adult woman who had mild COVID-19 (a few samples of this study predate the infection). Cell type and time point are not known.

This sequence joins TRBV13 and TRBJ2-3; 8 bases are shared with TRBD2. J gave up 8 bases and V 0 bases, and 19 bases lay outside the gene matches. CDR1 PRHDT and CDR2 FYEKMQ come from the germline V gene (reference sequence). The CDR3 is 19 amino acids. The CDR3 DNA follows: TGTGCCAGCAGCTTAGGGTACGGGGGGGCCACCTCGATCAACGGTACGCAGTATTTT. Translating gives CASSLGYGGATSINGTQYF.

The genes are TRBV7-3 and TRBJ2-5, with D possibly being TRBD1 (5 bases). Trimming pared 5 bases from V and 2 bases from J, leaving 18 bases between. Germline V CDR1 and CDR2: SGHTA, FQGTGA. CDR3 length: 16 amino acids. The CDR3 here is CASSPFGAGPQETQYF. CDR3 nucleotides: TGTGCCAGCAGCCCTTTTGGGGCAGGGCCTCAAGAGACCCAGTACTTC.

This clonotype was recorded a few times. The rearrangement links TRBV3-1 to TRBJ2-3; D is uncertain. Germline CDR1 is LGHDT and CDR2 is YNNKEL (reference sequence). Trimming stripped 4 bases from V and 5 bases from J, with 10 bases between. CDR3 size: 13 residues. For the CDR3, the DNA is TGTGCCAGCAGCCGTCCGTTGATAGATACGCAGTATTTT. Protein sequence: CASSRPLIDTQYF.

The chain employs TRBV24-1 and TRBJ1-1; TRBD1 matches 7 bases. V shed 3 bases and J 8 bases; nucleotides not matched to a gene: 5. The CDR3 contains 13 residues. CDR1 and CDR2 from the germline V gene are KGHDR and SFDVKD. The CDR3, as DNA: TGTGCCACCAGTGATCCCAGGGGGTTGGAAGCTTTCTTT. As protein: CATSDPRGLEAFF.

CDR3 sequence: CASSLGGLGEKLFF. In DNA form, the CDR3 reads TGTGCCAGCAGTTTGGGGGGCCTGGGGGAAAAACTGTTTTTT. The chain carries TRBV12-3 or TRBV12-4 and TRBJ1-4, with a weak D call TRBD1 (6 bases). V dropped 3 bases and J dropped 8 bases, with 13 bases sitting between them. The CDR3 contains 14 residues.

There are many counts of this clonotype. The V gene is TRBV7-2, the J gene TRBJ2-1; 7 bases map to TRBD2. J was trimmed by 2 bases and V by 5 bases; bases with no gene match: 9. CDR1 and CDR2 from the germline V gene are SGHTA and FQGNSA. The CDR3 is 16 residues long. The CDR3 bases are TGTGCCAGCAGCCTGATAGCGGGTACCACCTACAATGAGCAGTTCTTC. It is translated as CASSLIAGTTYNEQFF.

The J gene is TRBJ1-1, the V gene TRBV29-1; D is uncertain. CDR1 SQVTM and CDR2 ANQGSEA come from the germline V gene. The CDR3 is 12 residues long. Trimming removed 0 bases from V and 5 bases from J, with 7 bases in between. CDR3 in DNA: TGCAGCGTTGAAGATGGGTGGACTGAAGCTTTCTTT. This codes for CSVEDGWTEAFF.

The genes are TRBV20-1 and TRBJ1-2; TRBD1 is a possible D gene (5 bases). The CDR3 spans 11 residues. The germline V gene has CDR1 DFQATT and CDR2 SNEGSKA (reference sequence). The V end lost 3 bases, the J end lost 8 bases, and 10 bases lay between the germline ends. This CDR3 is CSASLGGGYTF. The CDR3 bases are TGCAGTGCTAGTCTCGGGGGAGGCTACACCTTC.

CDR3 region: CASSTSGRVTGELFF. In DNA form, the CDR3 reads TGTGCCAGCAGTACTAGCGGGAGGGTTACCGGGGAGCTGTTTTTT. This sequence joins TRBV7-2 and TRBJ2-2, with 13 bases fitting TRBD2. Trimming at V came to 6 bases and at J to 5 bases, leaving 3 bases not matched to a gene. CDR3 length: 15 residues. Germline values: CDR1 SGHTA, CDR2 FQGNSA.

The chain couples TRBV6-5 to TRBJ1-1, with D tentatively TRBD1 (5 bases). This CDR3 is built from 14 residues. Trimming cost V 6 bases and J 3 bases, with 14 bases left between them. The germline V gene has CDR1 MNHEY and CDR2 SVGAGI. The CDR3 coding sequence is TGTGCCAGCAGCCAACAGCAGGGTGACACTGAAGCTTTCTTT. Amino acid sequence: CASSQQQGDTEAFF.

This clonotype has just a few counts. V gene TRBV12-3 or TRBV12-4 combines with J gene TRBJ2-3; D is unresolved. There are 12 residues in the CDR3. Deletions cut 6 bases from V and 5 bases from J, with 9 bases between. The CDR3 bases are TGTGCCAGCAGCCCCTGGAGAGATACGCAGTATTTT. This encodes CASSPWRDTQYF.

The chain carries TRBV2 and TRBJ2-1; 8 bases align to TRBD1. V lost 2 bases, J lost 0 bases, and 3 bases stayed unmatched. The germline V gene has CDR1 SNHLY and CDR2 FYNNEI. The CDR3 sequence is 16 residues long. CDR3 loop: CASSETGGGSYNEQFF. The CDR3 region has the DNA TGTGCCAGCAGTGAAACAGGGGGAGGCTCCTACAATGAGCAGTTCTTC. Filled out from reference TRBV2 and TRBJ2-1, the complete variable domain reads EPEVTQTPSHQVTQMGQEVILRCVPISNHLYFYWYRQILGQKVEFLVSFYNNEISEKSEIFDDQFSVERPDGSNFTLKIRSTKLEDSAMYFCASSETGGGSYNEQFFGPGTRLTVL.

The V gene is TRBV19, the J gene TRBJ2-1, with 7 positions matching TRBD2. Germline CDR1 and CDR2: LNHDA and SQIVND (reference sequence). V was pared by 7 bases and J by 0 bases, with 6 bases of the junction left unmatched. CDR3 size: 15 residues. The CDR3 DNA reads TGTGCCAGTACACGAGGCGGGAGCTCCTACAATGAGCAGTTCTTC. Protein product: CASTRGGSSYNEQFF.

V is TRBV6-5 and J is TRBJ2-5; D perhaps matches TRBD1 (6 bases). Between the trimmed V and J ends, which lost 7 bases and 4 bases, there was a span of 13 bases. CDR1 is MNHEY, CDR2 SVGAGI, per germline. This CDR3 spans 13 amino acids. The CDR3 nucleotides are TGTGCCAGCAAGGCAGGGGAGAGAGAGACCCAGTACTTC. Its translation is CASKAGERETQYF.

This clonotype was detected ten times or more. V is TRBV20-1 and J is TRBJ2-5, with D perhaps TRBD1 (6 bases). The CDR3 is 12 amino acids. CDR1 is DFQATT, CDR2 SNEGSKA, per germline (reference sequence). Trimming cost V 5 bases and J 4 bases, with 11 bases left between them. CDR3 sequence (DNA): TGCAGTGCTGATAAGGGGGTAGAGACCCAGTACTTC. This encodes CSADKGVETQYF.

This clonotype has more than one count but fewer than ten. The V call is TRBV18, the J call TRBJ2-2, with 7 positions matching TRBD2. In germline, CDR1 is KGHSH, CDR2 LQKENI. The ends lost 1 base at V and 0 bases at J; junction bases unmatched: 8. The CDR3 extends over 18 amino acids. The CDR3 here is CASSPLSLSGTNTGELFF. As DNA, the CDR3 is TGTGCCAGCTCACCACTCTCTCTCAGCGGGACGAACACCGGGGAGCTGTTTTTT.

This clonotype was detected a few times. V and J are TRBV5-1 and TRBJ1-5; D perhaps matches TRBD1 (6 bases). The CDR3 length is 14 residues. CDR1 is SGHRS and CDR2 is YFSETQ in the germline V gene. V lost 7 bases and J 4 bases, leaving 15 bases between the germline ends. CDR3 amino acids: CASVTGTSNQPQHF. CDR3 in DNA: TGCGCCAGCGTAACCGGGACATCAAATCAGCCCCAGCATTTT. Looking up the rest from reference TRBV5-1 and TRBJ1-5 gives the full variable domain: KAGVTQTPRYLIKTRGQQVTLSCSPISGHRSVSWYQQTPGQGLQFLFEYFSETQRNKGNFPGRFSGRQFSNSRSEMNVSTLELGDSALYLCASVTGTSNQPQHFGDGTRLSIL.

This clonotype was detected only a few times. The chain uses TRBV12-3 or TRBV12-4 and TRBJ1-1, with D tentatively TRBD1 (6 bases). The germline V and J ends were trimmed by 5 bases and 5 bases, with 15 bases remaining between them. The length of the CDR3 is 14 residues. DNA of the CDR3: TGTGCCAGCAGTGCCCCGGGGAGGGGGACTGAAGCTTTCTTT. Translated: CASSAPGRGTEAFF.

This rearrangement joins TRBV20-1 to TRBJ2-3; TRBD1 might be the D (5 bases). The germline V gene encodes CDR1 DFQATT and CDR2 SNEGSKA (reference sequence). V dropped 5 bases and J dropped 1 base, with 16 bases sitting between them. The CDR3 is 15 amino acids. CDR3 nucleotide sequence: TGCAGTGCTGAAAGAGGCGGCAGGGGCACAGATACGCAGTATTTT. Its protein product is CSAERGGRGTDTQYF.

This clonotype was seen a handful of times. V and J are TRBV6-6 and TRBJ1-3; TRBD1 might be the D (5 bases). CDR3 length: 13 amino acids. Per germline, CDR1 MNHNY and CDR2 SVGAGI (reference sequence). The V gene lost 3 bases and the J gene lost 10 bases, with 13 bases spanning the gap. The CDR3, as DNA: TGTGCCAGCAGTTATCAAGGGGCACGAACCATATATTTT. Its protein is CASSYQGARTIYF.

This clonotype was found a few times. The rearrangement joins TRBV7-9 to TRBJ1-5; a weak D match, TRBD1 (5 bases). The CDR3 spans 15 residues. V was clipped by 7 bases and J by 3 bases, with 16 bases between them. CDR1 is SEHNR and CDR2 is FQNEAQ in the germline V gene (reference sequence). Here the CDR3 reads CASTGGAEDNQPQHF. In nucleotides, the CDR3 is TGTGCCAGCACCGGGGGAGCCGAGGACAATCAGCCCCAGCATTTT.

This clonotype was seen more than once but under ten times. This chain links TRBV5-1 with TRBJ1-1, with 9 bases aligning to TRBD1. Germline trimming cut 3 bases from V and 6 bases from J; bases unmatched to any gene: 6. The CDR3 has 14 amino acids. Looked up from germline, CDR1 is SGHRS and CDR2 is YFSETQ. This chain's CDR3 is CASSWGTGISEAFF. In nucleotides, the CDR3 is TGCGCCAGCAGCTGGGGGACAGGGATCTCTGAAGCTTTCTTT.

This clonotype was counted only a few times. The genes are TRBV9 and TRBJ1-2, with a weak D call TRBD1 (5 bases). The CDR3 is 13 amino acids. Trimming took off 0 bases at V and 6 bases at J, with 9 bases between the two ends. Germline CDR1 SGDLS, CDR2 YYNGEE. In nucleotides, the CDR3 is TGTGCCAGCAGCGTAGGACCGGGACATGGCTACACCTTC. Encoded protein: CASSVGPGHGYTF.

The chain uses TRBV9 and TRBJ1-6; D unresolved. The V gene lost 2 bases and the J gene lost 10 bases, with 25 bases spanning the gap. This CDR3 contains 18 residues. CDR1 and CDR2 (germline): SGDLS, YYNGEE. The CDR3 here is CASSVLPNLDGFGSPLHF. The CDR3 nucleotides are TGTGCCAGCAGCGTCCTCCCGAACCTGGACGGGTTTGGGTCACCCCTCCACTTT.

The chain joins TRBV4-3 to TRBJ1-2; 12 bases are a match to TRBD1. The CDR3 runs 15 residues. CDR1 is LGHNA, CDR2 YSLEER, per germline. Unmatched junction bases numbered 3, after V lost 0 bases and J lost 7 bases. The CDR3 nucleotides are TGCGCCAGCAGCCAAGAAGGGACAGGGGGCGTTGGCTACACCTTC. Translating it yields CASSQEGTGGVGYTF.

The gene calls are TRBV4-1 and TRBJ2-7; D not resolved. CDR3 size: 15 residues. CDR1 is MGHRA, CDR2 YSYEKL, per germline. Trimming removed 7 bases from V and 6 bases from J, with 22 bases in between. The CDR3 is CASTLPGRTPPEQYF. The DNA for the CDR3 is TGCGCCAGCACTCTGCCGGGCCGCACCCCCCCCGAGCAGTACTTC.

The chain joins TRBV18 to TRBJ2-6; D is undetermined. The CDR3 sequence is 15 residues long. From germline, CDR1 is KGHSH and CDR2 LQKENI. Trimming cost V 2 bases and J 0 bases, with 5 bases left between them. CDR3 sequence: CASSPSTSGANVLTF. CDR3 nucleotide sequence: TGTGCCAGCTCACCATCCACCTCTGGGGCCAACGTCCTGACTTTC. Full variable domain (outside the CDR3, taken from reference TRBV18 and TRBJ2-6): NAGVMQNPRHLVRRRGQEARLRCSPMKGHSHVYWYRQLPEEGLKFMVYLQKENIIDESGMPKERFSAEFPKEGPSILRIQQVVRGDSAAYFCASSPSTSGANVLTFGAGSRLTVL.

The chain couples TRBV5-1 to TRBJ1-4; possible D gene TRBD1, 6 bases. CDR3 size: 14 residues. V was clipped by 4 bases and J by 4 bases, with 11 bases between them. The germline V gene encodes CDR1 SGHRS and CDR2 YFSETQ. CDR3 nucleotide sequence: TGCGCCAGCAGCGGCAGGGGATATAATGAAAAACTGTTTTTT. Amino acids: CASSGRGYNEKLFF.

This clonotype was counted many times. This chain joins TRBV20-1 and TRBJ1-1; D might be TRBD1 (5 bases). Between the trimmed V and J ends, which lost 6 bases and 3 bases, there was a span of 14 bases. The CDR3 runs 13 residues. The germline gives CDR1 DFQATT, CDR2 SNEGSKA (reference sequence). CDR3 DNA: TGCAGTGCGCCCCGGGGGATGGACACTGAAGCTTTCTTT. The encoded protein is CSAPRGMDTEAFF.